The entry that follows covers one TCR beta chain sequence. It was with 60 Vbeta and 13 Jbeta primers that the PCR ran. Sequencing was performed with immunoSEQ multiplex PCR; in TCRdb, only in-frame clones are kept and a portion is missing. The sample holds about 100,000 clones, roughly 85% seen once. The data were taken from a study of cytomegalovirus exposure and HLA in healthy donors. The wider study: Findings of an earlier analysis included around 120 million unique TCR beta sequences from some 190 million T cells.

Between the trimmed V and J ends, which lost 0 bases and 0 bases, there was a span of 13 bases. Germline CDR1 reads SGDLS; CDR2 reads YYNGEE. The CDR3 runs to 16 residues. V gene TRBV9 combines with J gene TRBJ2-7; a weak D match, TRBD2 (6 bases). This TCR derives from a man between 35 and 55 years old in good health and CMV-seronegative. Sequenced: PBMCs. The CDR3 reads CASSVGGAGFSYEQYF. CDR3 nucleotide sequence: TGTGCCAGCAGCGTAGGCGGGGCAGGTTTCTCCTACGAGCAGTACTTC.